Below, 23 T cell receptor beta chains from the same sample are listed, as sequenced in a study of T cell repertoires in cytomegalovirus infection. TCRdb used MiXCR to reprocess the reads, holding one entry per CDR3 protein. The sample consists of 300,000 to 400,000 distinct CDR3 sequences, about 28% of them appearing once. For these receptors, no antigen is known. Source: cultured PBMCs, taken from culture after CMV antigen stimulation. Source of these receptors: a human donor in good health (CMV status not recorded). Some clones in this sample may be carry-over from other donors' samples.

The chain links TRBV9 to TRBJ1-6; maybe TRBD1 (6 bases). The CDR3 extends over 16 amino acids. The V and J ends lost 4 bases and 6 bases respectively, with 17 bases between them. Per the germline V gene, CDR1 is SGDLS and CDR2 is YYNGEE. DNA of the CDR3: TGTGCCAGCAGCCCCTACGGGGGAGGGGGTAATTCACCCCTCCACTTT. As protein: CASSPYGGGGNSPLHF.

The V gene is TRBV5-1, the J gene TRBJ1-2; D is perhaps TRBD1 (6 bases). The CDR3 is 14 amino acids. Trimming took off 4 bases at V and 4 bases at J, with 14 bases between the two ends. The germline V gene has CDR1 SGHRS and CDR2 YFSETQ. Here the CDR3 reads CASSASTGSYGYTF. The CDR3 bases are TGCGCCAGCAGCGCATCTACAGGGTCCTATGGCTACACCTTC.

V gene TRBV12-3 or TRBV12-4 combines with J gene TRBJ1-4, with 9 bases fitting TRBD1. This CDR3 region has 15 residues. The J segment lost 11 bases and the V segment lost 5 bases, leaving 12 bases of the junction unmatched. The CDR3 protein is CASSPPGQGFWKLFF. The CDR3 DNA is TGTGCCAGCAGTCCTCCGGGACAGGGCTTTTGGAAACTGTTTTTT.

V usage is TRBV28 and J usage is TRBJ2-3; a possible D gene is TRBD1 (5 bases). Germline-derived CDR1 and CDR2 are MDHEN and SYDVKM. The length of the CDR3 is 15 residues. Trimming stripped 1 base from V and 2 bases from J, with 10 bases between. The CDR3 reads CASSLSKGYTDTQYF. The DNA of the CDR3 is TGTGCCAGCAGTTTATCTAAGGGGTACACAGATACGCAGTATTTT.

The chain combines TRBV9 with TRBJ1-3; 9 positions agree with TRBD1. The V segment lost 5 bases and the J segment 7 bases; nucleotides outside the gene matches: 4. The length of the CDR3 is 13 residues. Germline V CDR1 and CDR2: SGDLS, YYNGEE. For the CDR3, the DNA is TGTGCCAGCAGTGGGACAGGGCATAACACCATATATTTT. It translates to CASSGTGHNTIYF.

The V call is TRBV12-3 or TRBV12-4, the J call TRBJ2-2; D tentatively reads TRBD1 or TRBD2 (5 bases each). CDR3 length: 16 amino acids. The germline V and J ends were trimmed by 5 bases and 2 bases, with 15 bases remaining between them. The CDR3 region has the DNA TGTGCCAGCAGTCCCCAGGAGAGGGGTAACACCGGGGAGCTGTTTTTT. This gives the protein CASSPQERGNTGELFF.

This chain connects TRBV5-5 to TRBJ1-1; 11 bases line up with TRBD1. V lost 1 base to trimming and J lost 9 bases; unmatched junction nucleotides: 8. Germline V gives CDR1 SGHKS, CDR2 YYEKEE (reference sequence). This CDR3 contains 15 residues. CDR3 residues: CASSLPGQGATQAFF. The CDR3 region has the DNA TGTGCCAGCAGCTTGCCCGGACAGGGGGCAACTCAAGCTTTCTTT.

This clonotype was picked up a small number of times. The CDR3 coding sequence is TGTGCCACCAGCAGAGAGGGCAGACACTATGGCTACACCTTC. This codes for CATSREGRHYGYTF. V usage is TRBV15 and J usage is TRBJ1-2; D is unclear. Trimming removed 0 bases at V and 3 bases at J, with 8 bases between. This CDR3 region has 14 residues. Germline V gene data show CDR1 as LNHNV and CDR2 as YYDKDF (reference sequence).

The table lists this clonotype with many counts. This rearrangement joins TRBV7-2 to TRBJ2-1; a possible D gene is TRBD2 (6 bases). Trimming took 2 bases from V and 4 from J, leaving 18 bases between them. This CDR3 is 17 amino acids long. From germline, CDR1 is SGHTA and CDR2 FQGNSA. The DNA of the CDR3 is TGTGCCAGCAGCTTACGCGCTGGGGGGATAAAATACAATGAGCAGTTCTTC. Its translation is CASSLRAGGIKYNEQFF.

A few counts support this clonotype. The genes are TRBV28 and TRBJ1-3; 7 bases are shared with TRBD1. J was trimmed by 2 bases and V by 2 bases; bases with no gene match: 9. In germline, CDR1 is MDHEN, CDR2 SYDVKM. The CDR3 covers 17 residues. CDR3 nucleotides: TGTGCCAGCAGTTTACACCCTGGGACAGCTCCTGGAAACACCATATATTTT. It encodes CASSLHPGTAPGNTIYF.

This chain uses TRBV4-3 with TRBJ2-5, with 8 bases aligning to TRBD2. Trimming removed 1 base from V and 2 bases from J; junction bases left unmatched: 9. CDR3 length: 17 residues. Germline lookup yields CDR1 LGHNA and CDR2 YSLEER. The CDR3 is CASSQVLSGGVQETQYF. In DNA form, the CDR3 reads TGCGCCAGCAGCCAAGTTCTTTCGGGGGGGGTGCAAGAGACCCAGTACTTC.

Points on this clonotype: Germline is not matched at one junction end, which may reflect a read error. The chain joins TRBV7-2 to TRBJ2-3, with D perhaps matching TRBD2 (6 bases). CDR1 is SGHTA, CDR2 FQGNSA, per germline. This CDR3 is built from 13 residues. In DNA, the CDR3 is TGTGCCAGCAGCGTTCCTAGCGCCCCTAATGCGGCTTTT. Its protein is CASSVPSAPNAAF.

This clonotype turned up a few times. The CDR3 nucleotides are TGTGCGATTGGGGACATCCGAGATGAAAAACTGTTTTTT. Translating gives CAIGDIRDEKLFF. The rearrangement links TRBV28 to TRBJ1-4, with D maybe TRBD1 (6 bases). CDR1 MDHEN and CDR2 SYDVKM come from the germline V gene. The CDR3 spans 13 residues.

CDR3 residues: CASSSGTQGSSYNSPLHF. The CDR3 DNA reads TGTGCCAGCAGTTCCGGAACCCAGGGAAGCTCCTATAATTCACCCCTCCACTTT. The V call is TRBV28, the J call TRBJ1-6, with a tentative D call TRBD1 (5 bases). There are 18 residues in the CDR3. Germline values: CDR1 MDHEN, CDR2 SYDVKM. With 4 bases removed from V and 0 bases from J, the gap between germline ends came to 16 bases.

This clonotype has a handful of counts. The chain joins TRBV6-1 to TRBJ1-2, with a possible D match to TRBD1 (6 bases). This CDR3 has 12 amino acids. Germline V gene sequence: CDR1 MNHNS, CDR2 SASEGT. The V end lost 6 bases, the J end lost 7 bases, and 12 bases lay between the germline ends. CDR3 region: CASRLQGGGYTF. The CDR3 DNA sequence: TGTGCCAGCAGGCTACAGGGCGGTGGCTACACCTTC.

The chain couples TRBV7-9 to TRBJ1-1, with D possibly matching TRBD1 (5 bases). Trimming stripped 6 bases from V and 10 bases from J, with 15 bases between. The CDR3 runs to 12 residues. Germline V gives CDR1 SEHNR, CDR2 FQNEAQ (reference sequence). DNA of the CDR3: TGTGCCAGCAGTCGGCAGCCCGGGGCAGCTTTCTTT. It encodes CASSRQPGAAFF.

This clonotype was found many times. The chain combines TRBV12-3 or TRBV12-4 with TRBJ1-1, with 11 bases aligning to TRBD1. The CDR3 spans 16 residues. V was clipped by 7 bases and J by 0 bases; unmatched bases: 7. The CDR3 reads CASNGLGQGVNTEAFF. CDR3 nucleotides: TGTGCCAGCAATGGTCTGGGACAGGGGGTGAACACTGAAGCTTTCTTT.

Only one count was recorded for this clonotype. This could be a read error, since a much larger clone is one nucleotide away. The CDR3 sequence: CASSDSSRANVLTF. CDR3 DNA: TGTGCCAGCAGCGATTCCTCCCGGGCCAACGTCCTGACTTTC. The chain joins TRBV7-8 to TRBJ2-6; D gene ambiguous. Germline assignment: CDR1 SGHVS and CDR2 FQNEAQ. The V gene lost 5 bases and the J gene lost 5 bases, with 10 bases spanning the gap. The CDR3 covers 14 residues. The complete variable domain, with remaining parts taken from reference TRBV7-8 and TRBJ2-6, reads GAGVSQSPRYKVAKRGQDVALRCDPISGHVSLFWYQQALGQGPEFLTYFQNEAQLDKSGLPSDRFFAERPEGSVSTLKIQRTQQEDSAVYLCASSDSSRANVLTFGAGSRLTVL.

The chain joins TRBV29-1 to TRBJ2-7, with D perhaps matching TRBD1 or TRBD2 (5 bases each). CDR3 length equals 13 residues. V was pared by 6 bases and J by 6 bases, with 18 bases between. In germline, CDR1 is SQVTM, CDR2 ANQGSEA. The DNA for the CDR3 is TGCAGCGTCGCCGGGGACGGTGGGGGCGAGCAGTACTTC. As protein: CSVAGDGGGEQYF.

This clonotype was picked up a small number of times. The chain couples TRBV7-2 to TRBJ1-2, with D maybe TRBD1 (6 bases). V was pared by 5 bases and J by 4 bases, with 20 bases between. From germline, CDR1 is SGHTA and CDR2 FQGNSA. This CDR3 region has 16 residues. This chain's CDR3 is CASSLGGARIGYGYTF. CDR3 DNA sequence: TGTGCCAGCAGCCTCGGGGGGGCCCGGATCGGCTATGGCTACACCTTC.

The rearrangement links TRBV9 to TRBJ2-3, with D possibly being TRBD1 (6 bases). CDR3 length: 15 residues. Trimming took 3 bases from V and 2 from J, leaving 13 bases between them. Germline V gene data show CDR1 as SGDLS and CDR2 as YYNGEE. Written as DNA, the CDR3 is TGTGCCAGCAGCGCCGGGACACGAAACACAGATACGCAGTATTTT. The encoded protein is CASSAGTRNTDTQYF.

V is TRBV20-1 and J is TRBJ2-1; D is perhaps TRBD1 or TRBD2 (5 bases each). Trimming left V 2 bases short and J 5 bases short, with 7 bases between. CDR3 length equals 12 residues. Germline V gives CDR1 DFQATT, CDR2 SNEGSKA (reference sequence). CDR3 region: CSARRGDNEQFF. CDR3 bases: TGCAGTGCTAGAAGGGGAGACAATGAGCAGTTCTTC.

The V gene is TRBV7-9, the J gene TRBJ2-7; TRBD2 aligns across 12 bases. The junction had 14 bases not matched to a gene; V was cut back by 11 bases and J by 3 bases. In germline, CDR1 is SEHNR, CDR2 FQNEAQ (reference sequence). The CDR3 consists of 16 residues. The CDR3 is CAGGTSGPQLGYEQYF. The CDR3 coding sequence is TGTGCCGGGGGGACTAGCGGGCCCCAATTGGGCTACGAGCAGTACTTC.